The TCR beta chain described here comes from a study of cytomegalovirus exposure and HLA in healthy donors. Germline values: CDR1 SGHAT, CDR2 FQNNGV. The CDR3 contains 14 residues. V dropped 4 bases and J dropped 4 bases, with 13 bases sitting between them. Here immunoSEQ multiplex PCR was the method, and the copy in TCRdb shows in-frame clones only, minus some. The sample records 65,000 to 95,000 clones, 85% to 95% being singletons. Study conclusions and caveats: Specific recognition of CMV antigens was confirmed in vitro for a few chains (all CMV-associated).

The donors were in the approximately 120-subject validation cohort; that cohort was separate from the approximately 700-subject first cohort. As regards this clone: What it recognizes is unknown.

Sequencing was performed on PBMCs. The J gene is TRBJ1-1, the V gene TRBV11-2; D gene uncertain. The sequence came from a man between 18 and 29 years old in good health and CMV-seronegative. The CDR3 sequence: CASSSRNGSTEAFF. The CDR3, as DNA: TGTGCCAGCAGCTCGCGCAACGGGAGCACTGAAGCTTTCTTT. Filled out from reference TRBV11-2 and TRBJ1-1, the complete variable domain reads EAGVAQSPRYKIIEKRQSVAFWCNPISGHATLYWYQQILGQGPKLLIQFQNNGVVDDSQLPKDRFSAERLKGVDSTLKIQPAKLEDSAVYLCASSSRNGSTEAFFGQGTRLTVV.